Following are 32 T cell receptor beta chains from one sample sequenced in a study of Graves' ophthalmopathy and Graves' hyperthyroidism. Amplification of the TCR beta CDR3 regions used RNA transcripts (as template). HTBI primers were employed in first-round RT-PCR, then a second-round multiplex PCR followed. TCRdb itself ran the multiplex PCR reads through MiXCR, one entry per CDR3 protein. The data show around 660,000 distinct CDR3 sequences, over 40% seen once. Material for sequencing was peripheral blood. Receptors originate from an adult man with Graves' ophthalmopathy.

The genes are TRBV5-1 and TRBJ1-2; 10 nucleotides agree with TRBD1. V shed 4 bases, J shed 6 bases, and the junction held 6 bases outside the gene matches. The CDR3 length is 14 residues. Germline values: CDR1 SGHRS, CDR2 YFSETQ. CDR3 region: CASSTGQGEDGYTF. The CDR3, as DNA: TGCGCCAGCAGCACCGGACAGGGGGAGGATGGCTACACCTTC.

The rearrangement uses TRBV29-1 and TRBJ2-1; D might be TRBD2 (5 bases). The germline V gene has CDR1 SQVTM and CDR2 ANQGSEA. V lost 0 bases to trimming and J lost 9 bases, with 15 bases between them. The CDR3 is 14 residues long. The CDR3 DNA is TGCAGCGTTGAAGAGGAATTGCGGAGGCTTGAGCAGTTCTTC. Translating gives CSVEEELRRLEQFF.

This chain joins TRBV7-2 and TRBJ2-5; tentatively, D is TRBD1 (5 bases). Trimming removed 5 bases at V and 0 bases at J, with 10 bases between. The CDR3 spans 14 residues. Per the germline V gene, CDR1 is SGHTA and CDR2 is FQGNSA. The CDR3: CASSKRQYQETQYF. The CDR3 bases are TGTGCCAGCAGCAAACGACAGTACCAAGAGACCCAGTACTTC.

In this sample, this clonotype turned up once. The chain carries TRBV2 and TRBJ2-7, with TRBD1 matching 7 bases. The DNA end is more similar to TRBJ2-5, so the J call may be wrong. The germline CDR1 and CDR2 sequences are SNHLY and FYNNEI. The CDR3 runs 13 residues. CDR3 loop: CASTWDRGETQYF. The CDR3 nucleotides read TGTGCCAGCACCTGGGACAGAGGAGAGACCCAGTACTTC.

This clonotype has a count of ten or more. The chain combines TRBV12-5 with TRBJ1-6; a weak D match, TRBD1 (6 bases). V lost 0 bases to trimming and J lost 9 bases, with 12 bases between them. The CDR3 sequence is 15 residues long. Germline-derived CDR1 and CDR2 are LGHNT and FRNRAP. In DNA form, the CDR3 reads TGTGCTAGTGGTTTGGTCCAGGGGCATAGTTCACCCCTCCACTTT. Its translation: CASGLVQGHSSPLHF.

With respect to this clonotype: A much larger clone differs from this one at a single base, so this may be a read error. V usage is TRBV7-9 and J usage is TRBJ2-7; weak D call: TRBD1 (5 bases). Germline V gene lookup returns CDR1 SEHNR and CDR2 FQNEAQ (reference sequence). The CDR3 sequence is 12 residues long. CDR3 sequence: CAGSPDSREQYF. CDR3 DNA sequence: TGTGCCGGCAGCCCAGACAGCCGCGAGCAGTACTTC.

This clonotype was picked up a small number of times. The chain employs TRBV4-2 and TRBJ1-4; no firm D call. V was trimmed by 1 base and J by 7 bases, leaving 13 bases between them. The CDR3 has 15 amino acids. The germline CDR1 and CDR2 sequences are LGHNA and YNFKEQ. This chain's CDR3 is CASSQGRGGGEKLFF. The CDR3 bases are TGTGCCAGCAGCCAAGGACGTGGTGGTGGTGAAAAACTGTTTTTT.

This clonotype has only a few counts. The V and J genes are TRBV20-1 and TRBJ1-4; weak D call: TRBD1 (5 bases). V lost 1 base, J lost 5 bases, and 14 bases lay in between. The CDR3 has 15 residues. Germline lookup yields CDR1 DFQATT and CDR2 SNEGSKA (reference sequence). CDR3 DNA: TGCAGTGCTAGAGTTCCGGGGGACGGGAATGAAAAACTGTTTTTT. It translates to CSARVPGDGNEKLFF.

The CDR3 nucleotides read TGTGCCAGCAGCCAAGCTGGGACAGGGGGCCTGGGTGGGTCAACTAATGAAAAACTGTTTTTT. It yields the protein CASSQAGTGGLGGSTNEKLFF. V is TRBV11-1 and J is TRBJ1-4, with TRBD1 matching over 12 bases. CDR3 length: 21 residues. With 5 bases clipped from V and 0 bases from J, the junction kept 16 bases outside the gene matches. Looked up from germline, CDR1 is SGHAT and CDR2 is FQDESV (reference sequence).

The chain recombines TRBV12-3 or TRBV12-4 with TRBJ2-6; 7 bases line up with TRBD1. The CDR3 has 16 amino acids. V lost 8 bases to trimming and J lost 0 bases; unmatched junction nucleotides: 7. Here the CDR3 reads CASPTGQSSGANVLTF. In nucleotides, the CDR3 is TGTGCCAGCCCAACGGGACAGTCCTCTGGGGCCAACGTCCTGACTTTC.

This clonotype occurred many times. The chain carries TRBV7-2 and TRBJ2-7; possibly TRBD1 or TRBD2 for D (6 bases each). Trimming removed 3 bases at V and 0 bases at J, with 9 bases between. The CDR3 consists of 14 residues. Germline CDR1 is SGHTA and CDR2 is FQGNSA. CDR3 sequence (DNA): TGTGCCAGCAGCTTTGGAGGGGGCTCCTACGAGCAGTACTTC. Translating gives CASSFGGGSYEQYF.

The V and J genes are TRBV25-1 and TRBJ1-1; TRBD1 aligns across 12 bases. CDR3 length: 14 residues. Germline V gene data show CDR1 as MGHDK and CDR2 as SYGVNS. With 8 bases clipped from V and 3 bases from J, the junction kept 4 bases outside the gene matches. In DNA, the CDR3 is TGTGCCAGCCCGGGACAGGGGGCGTACACTGAAGCTTTCTTT. Residues: CASPGQGAYTEAFF.

The chain links TRBV7-2 to TRBJ2-2; 9 bases are shared with TRBD2. CDR1 is SGHTA, CDR2 FQGNSA, per germline. Trimming at V came to 3 bases and at J to 5 bases, leaving 19 bases not matched to a gene. This CDR3 has 20 amino acids. This CDR3 reads CASSFSSSVSGSLPTGELFF. In nucleotides, the CDR3 is TGTGCCAGCAGCTTCAGCTCCTCCGTTAGCGGGAGTCTCCCGACCGGGGAGCTGTTTTTT. Complete variable domain (other parts from reference TRBV7-2 and TRBJ2-2): GAGVSQSPSNKVTEKGKDVELRCDPISGHTALYWYRQSLGQGLEFLIYFQGNSAPDKSGLPSDRFSAERTGGSVSTLTIQRTQQEDSAVYLCASSFSSSVSGSLPTGELFFGEGSRLTVL.

This clonotype was counted many times. The V call is TRBV20-1, the J call TRBJ1-1, with TRBD1 identical over 8 bases. The trim removed 2 bases at V and 6 bases at J, leaving 8 bases unmatched. CDR1 and CDR2 (germline): DFQATT, SNEGSKA (reference sequence). CDR3 length equals 14 residues. CDR3 residues: CSARKQGGISEAFF. CDR3 coding DNA: TGCAGTGCTAGAAAACAGGGGGGTATATCTGAAGCTTTCTTT.

The chain couples TRBV12-3 or TRBV12-4 to TRBJ1-5; no firm D call. Trimming removed 5 bases from V and 6 bases from J, with 14 bases in between. This CDR3 contains 14 residues. The CDR3, as DNA: TGTGCCAGCAGTCCTCCCCCCCTAGGTCAGCCCCAGCATTTT. It yields the protein CASSPPPLGQPQHF.

This clonotype was found many times. The V gene is TRBV25-1, the J gene TRBJ2-5, with D possibly matching TRBD2 (7 bases). Germline V gives CDR1 MGHDK, CDR2 SYGVNS. Trimming took off 3 bases at V and 5 bases at J, with 16 bases between the two ends. This CDR3 spans 15 amino acids. CDR3 nucleotides: TGTGCCAGCAGTGACCCCGGGGGGCGGGGGGAGACCCAGTACTTC. It codes for CASSDPGGRGETQYF.

This clonotype occurred a few times. This rearrangement joins TRBV20-1 to TRBJ2-5; 11 nucleotides line up with TRBD2. Germline V gene sequence: CDR1 DFQATT, CDR2 SNEGSKA (reference sequence). V was clipped by 0 bases and J by 5 bases; unmatched bases: 11. The length of the CDR3 is 17 residues. In DNA form, the CDR3 reads TGCAGTGCTAGAGATTGGGATAGCGGGGGGGCCGTTGAGACCCAGTACTTC. It specifies CSARDWDSGGAVETQYF.

The genes are TRBV2 and TRBJ1-1, with 9 bases that match TRBD1. The CDR3 is 14 residues long. Unmatched junction bases numbered 7, after V lost 6 bases and J lost 5 bases. Germline CDR1 and CDR2: SNHLY and FYNNEI. The CDR3 region has the DNA TGTGCCAGCAGGGGGGGACAGGGAGGAACTGAAGCTTTCTTT. This encodes CASRGGQGGTEAFF.

This clonotype has a count of ten or more. J is TRBJ2-5 and V is TRBV7-8; TRBD2 is a possible D gene (5 bases). Germline V gene lookup returns CDR1 SGHVS and CDR2 FQNEAQ. V shed 8 bases and J shed 3 bases, with 10 bases lying between them. The CDR3 runs to 12 residues. CDR3 region: CASRGLEETQYF. The CDR3 DNA reads TGTGCCAGCCGGGGTCTTGAAGAGACCCAGTACTTC.

This clonotype came up many times. This chain joins TRBV19 and TRBJ1-1; D gene unclear. The V gene's germline CDR1 is LNHDA and CDR2 SQIVND (reference sequence). V gave up 3 bases and J gave up 0 bases, with 14 bases separating them. The CDR3 spans 16 residues. As DNA, the CDR3 is TGTGCCAGTAGTATTACAGCGCGGCGGATGAACACTGAAGCTTTCTTT. This encodes CASSITARRMNTEAFF.

There are a few counts of this clonotype. The chain couples TRBV12-3 or TRBV12-4 to TRBJ1-1; 7 positions match TRBD1. V lost 5 bases to trimming and J lost 0 bases; unmatched junction nucleotides: 6. The CDR3 loop spans 15 amino acids. The CDR3 nucleotides read TGTGCCAGCAGTCCTTCAGGGGGGGTGAACACTGAAGCTTTCTTT. Translating gives CASSPSGGVNTEAFF.

At least ten counts were recorded for this clonotype. The rearrangement joins TRBV10-3 to TRBJ2-7; no clear D gene. The V end was cut by 4 bases, the J end by 5 bases, with 12 bases between. The CDR3 spans 13 residues. The germline CDR1 and CDR2 sequences are ENHRY and SYGVKD. In nucleotides, the CDR3 is TGTGCCATCAGTGCCGACATTACCGACGAGCAGTACTTC. Its translation: CAISADITDEQYF.

The rearrangement uses TRBV7-9 and TRBJ2-5; D might be TRBD2 (6 bases). Germline-derived CDR1 and CDR2 are SEHNR and FQNEAQ (reference sequence). Trimming took 5 bases from V and 1 from J, leaving 17 bases between them. CDR3 length: 16 amino acids. The CDR3 sequence: CASSRETGAAQETQYF. Written as DNA, the CDR3 is TGTGCCAGCAGCAGGGAGACGGGAGCGGCCCAAGAGACCCAGTACTTC.

The CDR3 reads CASSEGVAGGPSTDTQYF. CDR3 sequence (DNA): TGTGCCAGCAGTGAGGGAGTGGCGGGGGGCCCGAGCACAGATACGCAGTATTTT. This chain joins TRBV6-4 and TRBJ2-3; 8 bases line up with TRBD2. With V trimmed by 3 bases and J by 0 bases, 11 bases remained unmatched. The CDR3 runs to 18 residues. In germline, CDR1 is MRHNA, CDR2 SNTAGT.

This clonotype was counted at least ten times. The chain recombines TRBV6-5 with TRBJ1-1; tentative D call: TRBD1 (5 bases). This CDR3 contains 14 residues. Deletions cut 7 bases from V and 1 base from J, with 13 bases between. Germline V gene lookup returns CDR1 MNHEY and CDR2 SVGAGI. The CDR3 region has the DNA TGTGCCAGCACCCCGAGGGGTCGGAACACTGAAGCTTTCTTT. Translating gives CASTPRGRNTEAFF.

In its sample, this clonotype was seen many times. V usage is TRBV7-9 and J usage is TRBJ2-5; the D gene is possibly TRBD2 (6 bases). The CDR3 sequence is 15 residues long. Looked up from germline, CDR1 is SEHNR and CDR2 is FQNEAQ (reference sequence). The V end was cut by 2 bases, the J end by 2 bases, with 12 bases between. The CDR3 spells CASSLWVAEQETQYF. The CDR3 DNA follows: TGTGCCAGCAGCTTATGGGTAGCGGAACAAGAGACCCAGTACTTC.

This rearrangement joins TRBV20-1 to TRBJ1-4; D is unresolved. This CDR3 comprises 13 residues. V shed 1 base and J shed 6 bases, with 9 bases lying between them. CDR1 is DFQATT and CDR2 is SNEGSKA in the germline V gene (reference sequence). Here the CDR3 reads CSARVEGYEKLFF. The CDR3 nucleotides read TGCAGTGCTAGAGTGGAAGGGTATGAAAAACTGTTTTTT.

This clonotype was counted ten times or more. The chain recombines TRBV11-2 with TRBJ1-6; D is ambiguous. Germline V CDR1 and CDR2: SGHAT, FQNNGV. The ends were cut back, 0 bases at V and 1 base at J, with 7 bases in the middle. The CDR3 is 16 amino acids. The DNA of the CDR3 is TGTGCCAGCAGCTTAGATCGCCGGTCCTATAATTCACCCCTCCACTTT. Residues: CASSLDRRSYNSPLHF.

The genes are TRBV25-1 and TRBJ2-6, with TRBD1 as a possible D gene (5 bases). The CDR3 runs to 17 residues. Trimming left V 2 bases short and J 7 bases short, with 18 bases between. The germline V gene encodes CDR1 MGHDK and CDR2 SYGVNS. The CDR3 DNA reads as TGTGCCAGCAGTGAAACCCACCACAGGTCTGAAGCCAACGTCCTGACTTTC. Amino acids: CASSETHHRSEANVLTF.

This clonotype was seen at least ten times. V is TRBV10-3 and J is TRBJ2-5, with D perhaps TRBD1 (5 bases). Germline-derived CDR1 and CDR2 are ENHRY and SYGVKD. This CDR3 contains 13 residues. Between the trimmed V and J ends, which lost 5 bases and 2 bases, there was a span of 9 bases. In DNA, the CDR3 is TGTGCCATCAGTACACAGGTTCAAGAGACCCAGTACTTC. Its translation: CAISTQVQETQYF.

As concerns this clonotype: Lacking the conserved final phenylalanine or tryptophan, this CDR3 likely reflects a read error. CDR3 in amino acids: CSARRAGAERTEAFL. The CDR3 coding sequence is TGCAGTGCTAGGAGGGCGGGCGCTGAACGCACTGAAGCTTTCCTT. The V gene is TRBV20-1, the J gene TRBJ1-1, with unresolved D. V lost 3 bases, J lost 4 bases, and 18 bases lay in between. The germline gives CDR1 DFQATT, CDR2 SNEGSKA (reference sequence). The CDR3 contains 15 residues.

This clonotype was seen repeatedly, ten times or more. This chain joins TRBV7-2 and TRBJ2-5, with D unclear. CDR1 is SGHTA and CDR2 is FQGNSA in the germline V gene. This CDR3 has 17 residues. The ends were cut back, 2 bases at V and 1 base at J, with 17 bases in the middle. CDR3 amino acids: CASSLSVMGNLQETQYF. The CDR3 bases are TGTGCCAGCAGCTTAAGTGTGATGGGGAACCTCCAAGAGACCCAGTACTTC.